This T cell receptor (beta chain) stems from a study of blood T cell repertoires in COVID-19. Overall study: Samples representing acute and convalescent COVID-19 were sourced from the United States, Italy and Spain. PBMCs, B-cell-depleted T cells, or T cells were the source of the cDNA or gDNA that made up the material.

Original handling: Reference gene primers were amplified, and this amplification served to estimate nucleated cell counts. The method was immunoSEQ multiplex PCR; TCRdb's version includes in-frame clones alone and lacks a portion of them. V and J calls plus clone size are reproduced from that table; the DNA served to infer D and trimming. This sample yields some 230,000 clones, of which roughly 89% are seen a single time; about 2% belongs to the top ten. Only one count was recorded for this clone. CDR3 length: 13 residues. V dropped 6 bases and J dropped 2 bases, with 11 bases sitting between them. The specimen sequenced was peripheral blood. This chain joins TRBV12-3 or TRBV12-4 and TRBJ2-7; D is perhaps TRBD1 (6 bases). This TCR came from a man aged 30 to 45 who had recovered from COVID-19. In DNA form, the CDR3 reads TGTGCCAGCAGGTCGACAGGAACCTACGAGCAGTACTTC. Translating it yields CASRSTGTYEQYF.